The 25 T cell receptor beta chains reported below all come from one sample, sequenced in a study of cytomegalovirus exposure and HLA in healthy donors. Use of 60 Vbeta and 13 Jbeta primers characterized the PCR. Only in-frame clones appear in the TCRdb table, and some are missing; sequencing was by immunoSEQ multiplex PCR. The table records around 110,000 clones, around four fifths of them present only once. The sequencing input was PBMCs. These receptors came from a man younger than 45 in good health and CMV-seronegative.

The chain links TRBV7-2 to TRBJ2-3; D may be TRBD2 (6 bases). Germline V gene sequence: CDR1 SGHTA, CDR2 FQGNSA. V was shortened by 8 bases and J by 2 bases, with 17 bases between the two germline ends. The CDR3 consists of 15 residues. The CDR3 loop reads CASGRERGNTDTQYF. The DNA of the CDR3 is TGTGCCAGCGGAAGGGAACGGGGGAACACAGATACGCAGTATTTT. The complete variable domain, with remaining parts taken from reference TRBV7-2 and TRBJ2-3, reads GAGVSQSPSNKVTEKGKDVELRCDPISGHTALYWYRQSLGQGLEFLIYFQGNSAPDKSGLPSDRFSAERTGGSVSTLTIQRTQQEDSAVYLCASGRERGNTDTQYFGPGTRLTVL.

V gene TRBV30 combines with J gene TRBJ2-1; D is possibly TRBD2 (5 bases). Trimming removed 2 bases at V and 7 bases at J, with 9 bases between. The germline V gene has CDR1 GTSNPN and CDR2 SVGIG (reference sequence). The CDR3 consists of 12 residues. The CDR3: CAWSSTGNEQFF. The CDR3 DNA reads as TGTGCCTGGAGTTCCACGGGGAATGAGCAGTTCTTC.

The chain joins TRBV5-4 to TRBJ1-1; D is possibly TRBD1 (5 bases). Trimming shortened V by 3 bases and J by 1 base, and 16 bases separated the two germline ends. Germline V gives CDR1 SGHNT, CDR2 YYREEE (reference sequence). The CDR3 is 16 amino acids. CDR3 sequence reads: CASSWDSKGRNTEAFF. CDR3 sequence (DNA): TGTGCCAGCAGCTGGGACTCCAAGGGAAGGAACACTGAAGCTTTCTTT.

The sample holds a few counts of this clone. The rearrangement joins TRBV18 to TRBJ2-2, with TRBD1 as a possible D gene (5 bases). The CDR3 is 15 amino acids. The germline CDR1 and CDR2 sequences are KGHSH and LQKENI. V lost 2 bases to trimming and J lost 0 bases, with 7 bases between them. In DNA form, the CDR3 reads TGTGCCAGCTCACCAGGGGCCGCGAACACCGGGGAGCTGTTTTTT. Protein sequence: CASSPGAANTGELFF.

The chain joins TRBV7-8 to TRBJ2-7, with D perhaps matching TRBD2 (6 bases). The germline V and J ends were trimmed by 5 bases and 4 bases, with 21 bases remaining between them. Germline V CDR1 and CDR2: SGHVS, FQNEAQ. The CDR3 has 16 residues. In DNA, the CDR3 is TGTGCCAGCAGCCCCCCCGGGAGCCTCCAGTTTTACGAGCAGTACTTC. This translates into CASSPPGSLQFYEQYF.

This chain connects TRBV9 to TRBJ1-1, with D possibly being TRBD1 (5 bases). The V and J ends lost 0 bases and 0 bases respectively, with 12 bases between them. CDR1 and CDR2 from the germline V gene are SGDLS and YYNGEE. This CDR3 has 16 amino acids. CDR3 in amino acids: CASSVATEGMNTEAFF. In DNA form, the CDR3 reads TGTGCCAGCAGCGTAGCTACGGAGGGGATGAACACTGAAGCTTTCTTT.

V usage is TRBV9 and J usage is TRBJ2-5; the match to TRBD1 covers 8 bases. CDR1 is SGDLS and CDR2 is YYNGEE in the germline V gene. Unmatched junction bases numbered 7, after V lost 0 bases and J lost 3 bases. This CDR3 contains 16 residues. This CDR3 reads CASSVVGQGLEETQYF. CDR3 nucleotide sequence: TGTGCCAGCAGCGTAGTTGGACAGGGATTGGAAGAGACCCAGTACTTC.

This chain joins TRBV9 and TRBJ2-3, with 8 positions matching TRBD2. V was pared by 4 bases and J by 0 bases, with 16 bases of the junction left unmatched. Germline V lookup: CDR1 SGDLS, CDR2 YYNGEE. There are 19 residues in the CDR3. As DNA, the CDR3 is TGTGCCAGCAGCCCATGGTTTGGGCGGGGGGAAACTAGCACAGATACGCAGTATTTT. Encoded protein: CASSPWFGRGETSTDTQYF.

This sequence joins TRBV7-2 and TRBJ2-3; D remains unclear. Trimming took 1 base from V and 3 from J, leaving 11 bases between them. The germline CDR1 and CDR2 sequences are SGHTA and FQGNSA. The CDR3 covers 15 residues. CDR3 loop: CASSLVGEITDTQYF. The CDR3 DNA sequence: TGTGCCAGCAGCTTAGTCGGTGAGATAACAGATACGCAGTATTTT. The full variable domain, with the rest looked up from reference TRBV7-2 and TRBJ2-3, is GAGVSQSPSNKVTEKGKDVELRCDPISGHTALYWYRQSLGQGLEFLIYFQGNSAPDKSGLPSDRFSAERTGGSVSTLTIQRTQQEDSAVYLCASSLVGEITDTQYFGPGTRLTVL.

This clone was recorded a few times. The chain carries TRBV7-8 and TRBJ2-5, with 12 bases lining up with TRBD2. V dropped 1 base and J dropped 3; count of bases not matched to a gene: 3. This CDR3 has 16 amino acids. CDR1 SGHVS and CDR2 FQNEAQ come from the germline V gene. CDR3 region: CASSLGLAGAEETQYF. CDR3 nucleotides: TGTGCCAGCAGCTTAGGACTAGCGGGGGCCGAAGAGACCCAGTACTTC.

The chain has TRBV28 and TRBJ1-2; tentative D call: TRBD1 (6 bases). V lost 6 bases, J lost 4 bases, and 12 bases lay in between. Germline CDR1 is MDHEN and CDR2 is SYDVKM. CDR3 length: 13 amino acids. The CDR3 here is CASRPQGGYGYTF. DNA for the CDR3: TGTGCCAGCAGACCACAGGGCGGCTATGGCTACACCTTC.

Worth noting for this clone: The junction shows a germline mismatch at one end, possibly a read error. This CDR3 reads CASSDIEGNYGYTF. Here the CDR3 DNA reads TGTGCAAGCAGTGATATTGAGGGTAACTATGGCTACACCTTC. The rearrangement uses TRBV6-1 and TRBJ1-2, with D unclear. CDR1 is MNHNS, CDR2 SASEGT, per germline. The CDR3 runs to 14 residues.

The rearrangement uses TRBV10-1 and TRBJ1-2, with a possible D match to TRBD1 (5 bases). Germline V gene lookup returns CDR1 WNHNN and CDR2 SYGVQD (reference sequence). Trimming removed 5 bases at V and 1 base at J, with 17 bases between. CDR3 length: 16 residues. The CDR3 DNA sequence: TGCGCCAGCAGTACGATACGGGGACTTCATAACTATGGCTACACCTTC. This gives the protein CASSTIRGLHNYGYTF.

The chain is built from TRBV7-9 and TRBJ1-1; TRBD1 agrees at 7 bases. The CDR3 runs 14 residues. The trim removed 4 bases at V and 1 base at J, leaving 3 bases unmatched. Germline V CDR1 and CDR2: SEHNR, FQNEAQ (reference sequence). The CDR3 protein is CASSWTGGNTEAFF. The CDR3 bases are TGTGCCAGCAGCTGGACAGGAGGGAACACTGAAGCTTTCTTT.

This rearrangement joins TRBV27 to TRBJ2-1; 10 positions match TRBD2. The germline V gene has CDR1 MNHEY and CDR2 SMNVEV (reference sequence). There are 17 residues in the CDR3. The V segment lost 2 bases and the J segment 0 bases; nucleotides outside the gene matches: 4. CDR3 residues: CASSLKAGGLSYNEQFF. The CDR3 DNA sequence: TGTGCCAGCAGTTTAAAAGCGGGGGGGCTCTCCTACAATGAGCAGTTCTTC.

The chain joins TRBV4-1 to TRBJ2-5, with 8 positions matching TRBD2. Germline CDR1 MGHRA, CDR2 YSYEKL. The CDR3 runs to 16 residues. Trimming at V came to 0 bases and at J to 2 bases, leaving 5 bases not matched to a gene. The CDR3 DNA follows: TGCGCCAGCAGCCAAGATGCGCCTAGCGGGCAAGAGACCCAGTACTTC. It yields the protein CASSQDAPSGQETQYF.

The chain joins TRBV5-1 to TRBJ2-7; 8 bases are a match to TRBD2. The CDR3 sequence is 16 residues long. Germline V gives CDR1 SGHRS, CDR2 YFSETQ. V lost 3 bases and J lost 0; bases outside the gene matches: 8. Here the CDR3 DNA reads TGCGCCAGCAGCTCCCCTGGCGGGGGGATCTCCTACGAGCAGTACTTC. Translated: CASSSPGGGISYEQYF.

This clone came up a few times. The rearrangement uses TRBV28 and TRBJ1-4; the D is unclear. Trimming took 6 bases from V and 4 from J, leaving 12 bases between them. The CDR3 length is 14 residues. Germline V gene lookup returns CDR1 MDHEN and CDR2 SYDVKM. The CDR3 coding sequence is TGTGCCAGCAGGACCCGGACTGGTAATGAAAAACTGTTTTTT. Translation gives CASRTRTGNEKLFF.

The rearrangement joins TRBV19 to TRBJ1-2, with 10 bases that match TRBD1. Per the germline V gene, CDR1 is LNHDA and CDR2 is SQIVND (reference sequence). The CDR3 loop spans 15 amino acids. J lost 5 bases, V lost 3 bases, and 6 bases had no gene match. CDR3 in amino acids: CASSIGTGDSYGYTF. The CDR3 nucleotides read TGTGCCAGTAGTATCGGGACAGGGGATTCGTATGGCTACACCTTC.

The genes are TRBV5-1 and TRBJ2-5; 7 bases align to TRBD1. Per germline, CDR1 SGHRS and CDR2 YFSETQ. J gave up 5 bases and V 1 base, and 5 bases lay outside the gene matches. The CDR3 contains 14 residues. The CDR3 here is CASSLKGAEETQYF. The CDR3, as DNA: TGCGCCAGCAGCTTGAAGGGGGCTGAGGAGACCCAGTACTTC.

J is TRBJ2-1 and V is TRBV27, with TRBD1 as a possible D gene (6 bases). The CDR3 is 15 residues long. The V gene's germline CDR1 is MNHEY and CDR2 SMNVEV (reference sequence). V was clipped by 3 bases and J by 6 bases, with 15 bases between them. The CDR3 here is CASSFPPGQLNEQFF. Written as DNA, the CDR3 is TGTGCCAGCAGTTTTCCGCCCGGACAGCTCAATGAGCAGTTCTTC.

This clone has a handful of counts. The genes are TRBV5-1 and TRBJ1-2, with 10 bases that match TRBD1. This CDR3 comprises 16 residues. Germline CDR1 is SGHRS and CDR2 is YFSETQ. Losses at the gene ends were 0 bases for V and 6 bases for J; bases not matched to a gene: 8. CDR3 amino acids: CASSLDPRTGGNGYTF. In nucleotides, the CDR3 is TGCGCCAGCAGCTTGGATCCAAGGACAGGGGGAAATGGCTACACCTTC. The whole variable domain, filled in from reference TRBV5-1 and TRBJ1-2, reads KAGVTQTPRYLIKTRGQQVTLSCSPISGHRSVSWYQQTPGQGLQFLFEYFSETQRNKGNFPGRFSGRQFSNSRSEMNVSTLELGDSALYLCASSLDPRTGGNGYTFGSGTRLTVV.

This clone was observed a few times. The chain recombines TRBV4-1 with TRBJ1-5, with D unclear. CDR1 and CDR2 (germline): MGHRA, YSYEKL. V was pared by 0 bases and J by 3 bases, with 12 bases between. This CDR3 contains 16 residues. CDR3 loop: CASSQDPQAYNQPQHF. The DNA for the CDR3 is TGCGCCAGCAGCCAAGATCCCCAGGCTTACAATCAGCCCCAGCATTTT.

This clone was counted a few times. As DNA, the CDR3 is TGCGCCAGCAGCAAGGACGGGGGGCCCTACGAGCAGTACTTC. The encoded protein is CASSKDGGPYEQYF. V and J are TRBV5-1 and TRBJ2-7; D might be TRBD2 (7 bases). The ends were cut back, 4 bases at V and 2 bases at J, with 13 bases in the middle. The length of the CDR3 is 14 residues. CDR1 and CDR2 (germline): SGHRS, YFSETQ.

The chain combines TRBV6-6 with TRBJ2-2; a possible D gene is TRBD1 (6 bases). Looked up from germline, CDR1 is MNHNY and CDR2 is SVGAGI (reference sequence). Trimming pared 5 bases from V and 4 bases from J, leaving 8 bases between. The CDR3 runs to 13 residues. CDR3 in amino acids: CASSGQLTGELFF. The CDR3 nucleotides read TGTGCCAGCAGTGGACAGCTCACCGGGGAGCTGTTTTTT.